This TCR beta chain was found in a study of early T cells in non-severe SARS-CoV-2 infection. Study details: Bulk RNA from unsorted whole blood was sequenced; chains were unpaired.

Germline V gene sequence: CDR1 SGHTA, CDR2 FQGNSA. Deletions cut 1 base from V and 2 bases from J, with 9 bases between. CDR3 size: 14 residues. Study findings and constraints: Reliance on VDJdb matching favored anti-spike CD8 responses; private and CD4 specificities were missed.

This clonotype was detected only a few times. Its specificity is unknown. The library protocol tagged individual cDNA molecules with unique molecular identifiers. MiXCR, run by TCRdb on the 5' RACE reads, gives a single entry per CDR3 protein. The sample holds roughly 32,000 distinct CDR3 sequences, around 6.6% seen once. This sequence was found in an adult who was a healthcare worker with PCR-confirmed SARS-CoV-2 infection or an uninfected control (not recorded which). The J gene is TRBJ2-7, the V gene TRBV7-2; D might be TRBD1 or TRBD2, each matching 5 bases. The sample was whole blood. CDR3 nucleotides: TGTGCCAGCAGCTTAGGCCGGGGCCCCTACGAGCAGTACTTC. This gives the protein CASSLGRGPYEQYF.